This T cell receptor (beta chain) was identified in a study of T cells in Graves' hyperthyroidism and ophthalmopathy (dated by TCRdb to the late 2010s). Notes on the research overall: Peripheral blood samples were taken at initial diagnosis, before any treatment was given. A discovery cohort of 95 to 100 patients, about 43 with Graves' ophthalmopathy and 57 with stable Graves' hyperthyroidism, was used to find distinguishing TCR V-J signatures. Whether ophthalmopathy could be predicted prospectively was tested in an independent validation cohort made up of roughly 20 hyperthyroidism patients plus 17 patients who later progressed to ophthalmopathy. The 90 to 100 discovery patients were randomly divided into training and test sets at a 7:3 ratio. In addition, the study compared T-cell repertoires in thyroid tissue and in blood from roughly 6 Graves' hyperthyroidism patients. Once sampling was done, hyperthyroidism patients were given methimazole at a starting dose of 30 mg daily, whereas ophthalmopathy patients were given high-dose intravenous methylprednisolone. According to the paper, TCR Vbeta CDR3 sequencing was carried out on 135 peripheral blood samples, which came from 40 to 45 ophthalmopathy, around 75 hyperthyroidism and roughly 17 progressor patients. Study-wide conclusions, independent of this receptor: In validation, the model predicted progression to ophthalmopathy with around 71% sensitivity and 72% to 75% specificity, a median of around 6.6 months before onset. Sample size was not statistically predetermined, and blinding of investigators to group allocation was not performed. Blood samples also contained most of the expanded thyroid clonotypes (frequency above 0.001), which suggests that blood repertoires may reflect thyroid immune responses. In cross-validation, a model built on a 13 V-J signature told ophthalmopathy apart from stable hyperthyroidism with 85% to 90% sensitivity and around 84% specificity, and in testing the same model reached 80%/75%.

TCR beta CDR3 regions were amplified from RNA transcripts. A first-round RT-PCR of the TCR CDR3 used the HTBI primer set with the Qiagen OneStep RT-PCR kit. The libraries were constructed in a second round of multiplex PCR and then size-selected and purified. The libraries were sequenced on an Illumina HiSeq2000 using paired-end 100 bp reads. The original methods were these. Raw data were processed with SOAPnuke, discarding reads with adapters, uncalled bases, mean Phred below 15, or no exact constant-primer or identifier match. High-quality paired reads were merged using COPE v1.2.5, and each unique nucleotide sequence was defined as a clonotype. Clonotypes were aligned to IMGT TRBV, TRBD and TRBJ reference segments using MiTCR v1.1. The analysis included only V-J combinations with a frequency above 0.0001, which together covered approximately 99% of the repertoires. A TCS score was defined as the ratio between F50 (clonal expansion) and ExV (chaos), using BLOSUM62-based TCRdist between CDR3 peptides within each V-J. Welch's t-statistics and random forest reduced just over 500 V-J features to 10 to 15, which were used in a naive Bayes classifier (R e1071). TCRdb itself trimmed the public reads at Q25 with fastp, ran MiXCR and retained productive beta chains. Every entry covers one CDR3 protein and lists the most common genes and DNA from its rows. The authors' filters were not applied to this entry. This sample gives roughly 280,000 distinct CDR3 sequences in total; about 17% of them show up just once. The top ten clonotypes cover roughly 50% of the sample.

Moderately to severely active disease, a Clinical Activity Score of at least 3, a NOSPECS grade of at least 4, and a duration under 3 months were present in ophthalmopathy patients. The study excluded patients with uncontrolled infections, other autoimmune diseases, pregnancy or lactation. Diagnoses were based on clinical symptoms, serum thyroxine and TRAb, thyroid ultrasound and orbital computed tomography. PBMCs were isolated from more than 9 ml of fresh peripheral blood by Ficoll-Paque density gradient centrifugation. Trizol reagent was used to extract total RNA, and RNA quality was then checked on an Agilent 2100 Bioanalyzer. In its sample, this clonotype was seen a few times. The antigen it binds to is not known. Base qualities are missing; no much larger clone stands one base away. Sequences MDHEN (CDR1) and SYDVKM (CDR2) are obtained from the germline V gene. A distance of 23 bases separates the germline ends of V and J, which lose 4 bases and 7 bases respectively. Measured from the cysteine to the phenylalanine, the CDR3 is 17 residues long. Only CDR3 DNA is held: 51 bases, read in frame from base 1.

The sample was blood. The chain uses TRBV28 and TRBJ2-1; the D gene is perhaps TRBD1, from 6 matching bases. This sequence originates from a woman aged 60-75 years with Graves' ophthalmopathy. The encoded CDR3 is CASSSTGQPADNNEQFF. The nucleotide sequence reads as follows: TGTGCCAGCAGTTCGACTGGACAGCCAGCGGATAATAATGAGCAGTTCTTC.